These T cell receptor beta chains were read from a single sample in a study of blood T cell repertoires in COVID-19. Only in-frame clones appear in the TCRdb table, and some are missing; sequencing was by immunoSEQ multiplex PCR. Among more than 110,000 clones, more than 75% were seen once, and the ten largest hold 3.5% to 5.5%. The sequencing sample was made of peripheral blood. The receptor set was obtained from a woman aged 40 to 55 with acute or convalescent COVID-19. The CDR3 runs from the conserved cysteine through the conserved F or W. A D gene is named only where the DNA matches it firmly. Size is stated for part of the rows, as once, few or many counts, or as a class when the clone is expanded.

>16|TRBD1|TRBV5-1|TRBJ1-4|few
TGCGCCAGCAGCTTAACGCCGACAGGGGGAAGGGAAAAACTGTTTTTT
CASSLTPTGGREKLFF
>14|-|TRBV28|TRBJ2-7|-
TGTGCCAGCCTAGGCGGGCGCAGCATCCACGAGCAGTACTTC
CASLGGRSIHEQYF
>13|TRBD1|TRBV6-1|TRBJ1-2|-
TGTGCCAGCAGTGACCAGGGGGTGGGCGGCTACACCTTC
CASSDQGVGGYTF
>16|TRBD1|TRBV7-9|TRBJ2-5|-
TGTGCCAGCAGCCTAGGGGGACAGGGCCCTCGGGAGACCCAGTACTTC
CASSLGGQGPRETQYF
>15|TRBD1|TRBV27|TRBJ2-5|-
TGTGCCAGCAGTTTTGTAGGGGGCCTTCAAGAGACCCAGTACTTC
CASSFVGGLQETQYF
>16|TRBD2|TRBV5-4|TRBJ2-1|-
TGTGCCAGCAGCATCTTCCCGGGAGGGCTTGGAAATGAGCAGTTCTTC
CASSIFPGGLGNEQFF
>13|-|TRBV7-9|TRBJ1-4|once
TGTGCCAGCAGCATGGGGCAAAATGAAAAACTGTTTTTT
CASSMGQNEKLFF
>16|-|TRBV10-3|TRBJ1-5|-
TGTGCCATCAGTGAGTCTGGGGGGGCGACCAATCAGCCCCAGCATTTT
CAISESGGATNQPQHF
>18|TRBD2|TRBV4-2|TRBJ2-1|-
TGTGCCAGCAGCCAACACCGACTAGCAGGGAGTCTCTACAATGAGCAGTTCTTC
CASSQHRLAGSLYNEQFF
>15|TRBD1|TRBV19|TRBJ2-7|-
TGTGCCAGTAGTATAGGGACAGGGGGGAACTACGGGCAGTACTTC
CASSIGTGGNYGQYF
>14|-|TRBV6-5|TRBJ2-7|-
TGTGCCAGCAGCTCGGACTTGAACTCCTACGAGCAGTACTTC
CASSSDLNSYEQYF
>16|-|TRBV19|TRBJ1-3|-
TGTGCCAGTAGAAATTGGCTTCTAGGCGCTGGAAACACCATATATTTT
CASRNWLLGAGNTIYF
>15|TRBD1|TRBV2|TRBJ2-4|-
TGTGCCAGCAGAACAGACAGGGCGGCCAAAAACATTCAGTACTTC
CASRTDRAAKNIQYF
>13|TRBD2|TRBV10-3|TRBJ2-7|few
TGTGCCATCTTTAGCGGGGCGACCTACGAGCAGTACTTC
CAIFSGATYEQYF
>12|-|TRBV2|TRBJ1-2|-
TGTGCCAGCAGTATCCAGGGGTTTGGCTACACCTTC
CASSIQGFGYTF
>13|TRBD1|TRBV19|TRBJ2-5|-
TGTGCCAGTAGTGTGAGACAGGGCGAGACCCAGTACTTC
CASSVRQGETQYF
>13|-|TRBV7-3|TRBJ2-3|-
TGTGCCAGCAGCTTAAACGCAGGGGATACGCAGTATTTT
CASSLNAGDTQYF
>15|-|TRBV5-1|TRBJ1-2|-
TGCGCCAGCAGTTCTCAGGGGACGGCCAGAAATGGCTACACCTTC
CASSSQGTARNGYTF
>16|TRBD1|TRBV5-7|TRBJ2-1|-
TGTGCCAGCAGCTTTAGAGCAGGGGGTTCCTACAATGAGCAGTTCTTC
CASSFRAGGSYNEQFF
>13|TRBD1|TRBV3-1/TRBV3-2|TRBJ2-7|once
TGTGCCAGCAGCCAATCGAACAGGGGGGAGCAGTACTTC
CASSQSNRGEQYF
>15|TRBD1|TRBV7-9|TRBJ1-2|-
TGTGCCAGCAGCTTAGAAGCACACAGGGGTTGGGGCTACACCTTC
CASSLEAHRGWGYTF
>13|TRBD2|TRBV7-2|TRBJ2-5|-
TGTGCCAGCACACGCGGGGGGAGGGAGACCCAGTACTTC
CASTRGGRETQYF
>13|TRBD1|TRBV19|TRBJ2-7|-
TGTGCCAGTACTGGGACAGCCCCGGACGAGCAGTACTTC
CASTGTAPDEQYF
>16|-|TRBV2|TRBJ1-2|-
TGTGCCAGCAGTAACAGGGCCACCCGACTTACTGGTGGCTACACCTTC
CASSNRATRLTGGYTF
>14|-|TRBV6-5|TRBJ1-4|-
TGTGCCAGCAGTTACCCGGAGAGTAATGAAAAACTGTTTTTT
CASSYPESNEKLFF
>19|TRBD2|TRBV9|TRBJ2-1|-
TGTGCCAGCAGTCCCACGACTAGCGGGGGGGTGGGTAGGAACAATGAGCAGTTCTTC
CASSPTTSGGVGRNNEQFF
>13|-|TRBV5-1|TRBJ1-1|-
TGCGCCAGCAGCTTGGAAGGGGTGGGTGAAGCTTTCTTT
CASSLEGVGEAFF
>10|-|TRBV28|TRBJ1-1|-
TGTGCCAGCGTGGGACTAAGCGCTTTCTTT
CASVGLSAFF
>13|-|TRBV29-1|TRBJ1-1|-
TGCAGCGCCGGGGGGGGGCGATACACTGAAGCTTTCTTT
CSAGGGRYTEAFF
>14|-|TRBV27|TRBJ2-5|-
TGTGCCAGCAGTCCCCGAGTATACTCAGAGACCCAGTACTTC
CASSPRVYSETQYF
>15|-|TRBV18|TRBJ1-5|few
TGTGCCAGCTCACCTCCGGGCGGGGCCTATCAGCCCCAGCATTTT
CASSPPGGAYQPQHF
>16|TRBD1|TRBV5-4|TRBJ2-7|-
TGTGCCAGCAGCTTTGGGAGTGAGACAGGGATTGGCGAGCAGTACTTC
CASSFGSETGIGEQYF